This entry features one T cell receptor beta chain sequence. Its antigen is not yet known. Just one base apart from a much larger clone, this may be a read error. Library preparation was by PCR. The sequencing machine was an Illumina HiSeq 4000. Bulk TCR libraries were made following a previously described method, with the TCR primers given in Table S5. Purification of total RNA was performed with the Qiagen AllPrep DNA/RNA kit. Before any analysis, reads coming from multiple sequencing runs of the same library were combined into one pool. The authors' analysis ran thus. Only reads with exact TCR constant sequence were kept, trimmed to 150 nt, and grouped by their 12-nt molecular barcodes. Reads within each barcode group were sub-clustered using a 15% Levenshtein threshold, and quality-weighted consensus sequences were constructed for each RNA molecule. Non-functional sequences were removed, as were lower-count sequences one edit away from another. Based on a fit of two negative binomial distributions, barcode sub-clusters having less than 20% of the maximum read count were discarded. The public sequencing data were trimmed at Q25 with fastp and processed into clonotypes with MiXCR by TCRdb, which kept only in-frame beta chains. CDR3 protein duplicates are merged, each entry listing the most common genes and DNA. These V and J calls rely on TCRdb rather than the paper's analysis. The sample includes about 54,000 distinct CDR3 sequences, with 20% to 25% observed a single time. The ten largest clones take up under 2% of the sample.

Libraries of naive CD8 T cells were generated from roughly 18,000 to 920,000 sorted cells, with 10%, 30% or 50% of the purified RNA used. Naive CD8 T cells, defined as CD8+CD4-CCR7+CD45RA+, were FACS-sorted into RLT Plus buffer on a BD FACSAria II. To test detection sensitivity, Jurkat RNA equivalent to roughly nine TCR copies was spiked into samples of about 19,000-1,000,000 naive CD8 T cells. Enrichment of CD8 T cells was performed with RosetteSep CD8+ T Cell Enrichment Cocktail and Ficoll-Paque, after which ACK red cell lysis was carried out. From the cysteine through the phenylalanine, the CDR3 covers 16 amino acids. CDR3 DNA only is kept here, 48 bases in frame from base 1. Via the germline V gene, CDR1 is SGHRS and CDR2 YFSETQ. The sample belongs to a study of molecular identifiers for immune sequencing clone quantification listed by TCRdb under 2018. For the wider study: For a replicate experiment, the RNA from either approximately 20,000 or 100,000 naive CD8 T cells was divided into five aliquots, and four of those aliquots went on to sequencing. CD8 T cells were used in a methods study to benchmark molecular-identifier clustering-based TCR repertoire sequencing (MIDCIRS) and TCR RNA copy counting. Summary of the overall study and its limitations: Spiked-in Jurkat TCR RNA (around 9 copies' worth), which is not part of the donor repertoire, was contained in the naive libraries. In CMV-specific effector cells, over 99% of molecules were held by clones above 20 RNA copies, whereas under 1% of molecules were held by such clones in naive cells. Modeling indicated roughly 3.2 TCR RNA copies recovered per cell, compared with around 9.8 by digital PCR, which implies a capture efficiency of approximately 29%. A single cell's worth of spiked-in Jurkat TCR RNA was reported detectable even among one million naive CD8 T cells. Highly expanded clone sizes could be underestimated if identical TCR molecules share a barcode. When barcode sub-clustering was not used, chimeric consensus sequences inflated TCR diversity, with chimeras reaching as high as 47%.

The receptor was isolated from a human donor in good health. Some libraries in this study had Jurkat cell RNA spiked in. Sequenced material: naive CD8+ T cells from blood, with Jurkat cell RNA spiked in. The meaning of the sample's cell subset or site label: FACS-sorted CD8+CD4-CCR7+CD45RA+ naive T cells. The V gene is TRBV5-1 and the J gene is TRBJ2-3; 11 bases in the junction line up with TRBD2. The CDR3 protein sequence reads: CASNYLAGGSSDTLYF. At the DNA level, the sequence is TGCGCCAGCAATTACCTAGCGGGAGGATCCTCAGATACGCTGTATTTT.